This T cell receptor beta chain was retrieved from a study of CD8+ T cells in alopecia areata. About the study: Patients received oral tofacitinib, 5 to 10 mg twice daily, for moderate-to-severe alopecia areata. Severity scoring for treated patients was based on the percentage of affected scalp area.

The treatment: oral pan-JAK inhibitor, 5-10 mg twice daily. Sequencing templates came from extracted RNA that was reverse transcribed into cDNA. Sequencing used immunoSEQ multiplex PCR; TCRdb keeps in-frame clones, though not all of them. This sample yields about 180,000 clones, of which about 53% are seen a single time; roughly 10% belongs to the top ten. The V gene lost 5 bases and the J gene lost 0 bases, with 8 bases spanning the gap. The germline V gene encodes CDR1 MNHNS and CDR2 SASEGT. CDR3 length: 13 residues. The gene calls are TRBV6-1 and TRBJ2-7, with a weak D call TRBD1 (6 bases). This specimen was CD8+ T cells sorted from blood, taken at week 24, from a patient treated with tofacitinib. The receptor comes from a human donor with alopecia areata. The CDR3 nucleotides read TGTGCCAGCAGTACAGGGAGCTCCTACGAGCAGTACTTC. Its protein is CASSTGSSYEQYF.